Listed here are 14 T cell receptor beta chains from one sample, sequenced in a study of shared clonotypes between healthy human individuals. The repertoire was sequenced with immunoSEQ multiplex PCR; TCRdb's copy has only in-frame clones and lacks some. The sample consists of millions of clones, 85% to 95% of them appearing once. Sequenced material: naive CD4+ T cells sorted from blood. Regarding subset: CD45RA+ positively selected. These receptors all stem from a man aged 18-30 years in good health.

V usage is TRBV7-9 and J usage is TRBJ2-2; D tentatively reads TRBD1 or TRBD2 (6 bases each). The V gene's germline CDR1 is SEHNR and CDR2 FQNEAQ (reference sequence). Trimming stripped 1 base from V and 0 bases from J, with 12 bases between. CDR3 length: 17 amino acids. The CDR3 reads CASSLDLGGANTGELFF. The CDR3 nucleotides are TGTGCCAGCAGCTTAGATCTCGGGGGCGCGAACACCGGGGAGCTGTTTTTT.

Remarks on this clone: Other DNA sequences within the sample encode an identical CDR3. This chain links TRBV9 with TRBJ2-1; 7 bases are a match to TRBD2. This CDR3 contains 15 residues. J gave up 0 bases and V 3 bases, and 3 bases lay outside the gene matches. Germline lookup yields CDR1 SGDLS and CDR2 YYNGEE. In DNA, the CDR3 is TGTGCCAGCAGCGCCGGGGGGAGCTCCTACAATGAGCAGTTCTTC. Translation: CASSAGGSSYNEQFF.

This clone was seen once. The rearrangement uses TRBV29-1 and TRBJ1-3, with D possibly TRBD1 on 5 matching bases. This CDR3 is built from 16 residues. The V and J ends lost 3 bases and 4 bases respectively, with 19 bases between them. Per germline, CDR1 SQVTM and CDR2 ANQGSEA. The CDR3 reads CSVEVGSRGPGNTIYF. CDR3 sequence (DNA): TGCAGCGTTGAGGTTGGGTCACGGGGCCCGGGAAACACCATATATTTT.

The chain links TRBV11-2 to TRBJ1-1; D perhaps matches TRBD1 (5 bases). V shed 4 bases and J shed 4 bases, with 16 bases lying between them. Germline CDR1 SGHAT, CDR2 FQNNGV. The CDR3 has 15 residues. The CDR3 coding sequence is TGTGCCAGCAGCTCCAGTTCGGGGGTAGCCACTGAAGCTTTCTTT. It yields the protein CASSSSSGVATEAFF.

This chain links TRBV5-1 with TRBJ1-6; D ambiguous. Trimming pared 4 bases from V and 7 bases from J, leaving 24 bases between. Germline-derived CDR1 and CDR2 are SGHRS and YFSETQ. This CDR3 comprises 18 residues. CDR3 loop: CASSTLPREEGPNSPLHF. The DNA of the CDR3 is TGCGCCAGCAGCACCCTTCCGAGGGAGGAAGGGCCAAATTCACCCCTCCACTTT.

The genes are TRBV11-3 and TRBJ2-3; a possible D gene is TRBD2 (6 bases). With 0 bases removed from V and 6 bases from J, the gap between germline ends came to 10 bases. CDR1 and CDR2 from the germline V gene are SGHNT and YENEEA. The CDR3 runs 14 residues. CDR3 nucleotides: TGTGCCAGCAGCTTAGACGGGAGTGGGGATACGCAGTATTTT. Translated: CASSLDGSGDTQYF.

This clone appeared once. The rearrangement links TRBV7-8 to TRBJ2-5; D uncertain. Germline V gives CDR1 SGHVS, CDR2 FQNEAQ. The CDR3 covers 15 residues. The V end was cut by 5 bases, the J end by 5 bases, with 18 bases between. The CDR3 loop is CASSPPGEPRETQYF. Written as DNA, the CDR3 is TGTGCCAGCAGCCCACCCGGTGAGCCTCGGGAGACCCAGTACTTC.

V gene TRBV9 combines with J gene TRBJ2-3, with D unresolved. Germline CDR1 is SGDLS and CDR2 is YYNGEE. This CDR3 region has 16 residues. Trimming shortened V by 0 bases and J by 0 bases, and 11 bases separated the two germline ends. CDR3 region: CASSVGVSFSTDTQYF. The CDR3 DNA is TGTGCCAGCAGCGTAGGTGTTAGTTTTAGCACAGATACGCAGTATTTT.

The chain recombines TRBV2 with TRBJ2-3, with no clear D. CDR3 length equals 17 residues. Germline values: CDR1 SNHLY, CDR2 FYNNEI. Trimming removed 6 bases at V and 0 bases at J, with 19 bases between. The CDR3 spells CASRPPLRRTSTDTQYF. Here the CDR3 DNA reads TGTGCCAGCAGGCCGCCTCTTAGGCGGACCAGCACAGATACGCAGTATTTT.

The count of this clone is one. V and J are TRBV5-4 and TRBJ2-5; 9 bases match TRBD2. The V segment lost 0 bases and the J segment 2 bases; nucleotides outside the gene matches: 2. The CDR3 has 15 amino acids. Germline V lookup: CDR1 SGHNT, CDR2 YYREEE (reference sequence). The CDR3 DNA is TGTGCCAGCAGCTTGGCTAGCGGGGCACAAGAGACCCAGTACTTC. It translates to CASSLASGAQETQYF.

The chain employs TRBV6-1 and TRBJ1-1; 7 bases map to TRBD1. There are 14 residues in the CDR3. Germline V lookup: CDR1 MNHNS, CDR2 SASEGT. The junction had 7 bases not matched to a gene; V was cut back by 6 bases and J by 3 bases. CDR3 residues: CASSRQGSDTEAFF. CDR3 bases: TGTGCCAGCAGCCGACAGGGATCGGACACTGAAGCTTTCTTT.

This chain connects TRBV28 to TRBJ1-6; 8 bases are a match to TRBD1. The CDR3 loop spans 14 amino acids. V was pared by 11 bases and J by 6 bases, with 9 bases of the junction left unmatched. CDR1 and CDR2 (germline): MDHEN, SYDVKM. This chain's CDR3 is CACYRGFGNSPLHF. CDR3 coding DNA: TGTGCCTGCTACAGGGGGTTTGGTAATTCACCCCTCCACTTT.

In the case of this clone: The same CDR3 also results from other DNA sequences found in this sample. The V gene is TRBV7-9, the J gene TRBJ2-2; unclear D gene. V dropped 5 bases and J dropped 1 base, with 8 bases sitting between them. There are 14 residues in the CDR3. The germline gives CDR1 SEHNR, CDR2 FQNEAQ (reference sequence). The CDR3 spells CASSPYGNTGELFF. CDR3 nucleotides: TGTGCCAGCAGCCCTTATGGGAACACCGGGGAGCTGTTTTTT. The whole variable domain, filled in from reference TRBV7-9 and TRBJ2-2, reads DTGVSQNPRHKITKRGQNVTFRCDPISEHNRLYWYRQTLGQGPEFLTYFQNEAQLEKSRLLSDRFSAERPKGSFSTLEIQRTEQGDSAMYLCASSPYGNTGELFFGEGSRLTVL.

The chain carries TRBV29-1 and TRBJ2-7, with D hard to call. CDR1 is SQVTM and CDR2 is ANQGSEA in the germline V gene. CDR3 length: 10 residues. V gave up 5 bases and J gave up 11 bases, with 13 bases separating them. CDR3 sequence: CSVKNPREYF. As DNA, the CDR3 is TGCAGCGTTAAAAACCCCCGGGAGTACTTC.